Described below is a single T cell receptor (beta chain) sequence and its context. Its antigen is unidentified. The data derive from a study of T cells in placental villitis. The libraries were made with immunoSEQ v4. TCRdb's table, derived via immunoSEQ multiplex PCR, lists solely in-frame clones and lacks some. The table records about 770 clones, 65% to 85% of them present only once. Trimming removed 2 bases at V and 4 bases at J, with 27 bases between. The CDR3 has 19 residues. Germline V gives CDR1 SGHRS, CDR2 YFSETQ. Whole-study findings and limits: Villitis of unknown etiology placentae had higher clonality than controls, median 0.057 versus 0.006.

The sequencing sample was made of placental tissue containing maternal and fetal cells. The chain employs TRBV5-1 and TRBJ2-5; D possibly corresponds to TRBD2 (6 bases). The TCR comes from a human patient with villitis of unknown etiology; the placental T cells may come from both mother and fetus. CDR3 coding DNA: TGCGCCAGCAGCTTCTGGTCCCGCGCGGGGCAGGGCGATTTAGAGACCCAGTACTTC. Residues: CASSFWSRAGQGDLETQYF.